This record looks at one T cell receptor beta chain sequence and its context. Antigen specificity is unknown. Germline CDR1 SGHNT, CDR2 YENEEA. The CDR3 totals 15 residues. With 1 base removed from V and 0 bases from J, the gap between germline ends came to 8 bases. This entry belongs to a study of shared clonotypes between healthy human individuals. Study-wide findings and caveats: Some naive CD4 clonotypes, about 5%, turned up in common across several donors. What naive subsets generally showed was a larger estimated richness than memory subsets showed.

Sequencing was performed with immunoSEQ multiplex PCR; in TCRdb, only in-frame clones are kept and a portion is missing. The top ten clones hold over 0.12% of a sample with a few million clones, 90% to 95% of them seen once. The CD4+ fraction was divided into a CD45RA+ naive subset and a CD45RA-negative memory subset. V gene TRBV11-3 combines with J gene TRBJ2-3; D ambiguous. The clonotype originates from a man aged 18 to 29 in good health. The sequencing sample was made of naive CD4+ T cells sorted from blood. This sample's subset: CD45RA+ positively selected. CDR3: CASSLAETSTDTQYF. In DNA form, the CDR3 reads TGTGCCAGCAGCTTAGCTGAGACTAGCACAGATACGCAGTATTTT.